Detailed here is one T cell receptor beta chain. As yet, its antigen is unknown. The ends were cut back, 4 bases at V and 10 bases at J, with 8 bases in the middle. The CDR3 runs 11 residues. Germline CDR1 KGHSH, CDR2 LQKENI. The entry originates in a study of a mutant IDH1 vaccine in newly diagnosed glioma. Study-level information: Eight vaccine doses were administered to patients at weeks 1, 3, 5, 7, 11, 15, 19 and 23. Vaccines began 4-6 weeks after radiotherapy alone, or with temozolomide cycles. Earlier care involved radiotherapy, temozolomide, or both, and the majority received both. Study outcomes and limitations: Pseudoprogression showed no apparent link to changes in top peripheral T cell clonotypes.

The time point was: week 5, during vaccination. A 20-mer mutant IDH1 peptide at 300 ug was injected subcutaneously with topical imiquimod. Using immunoSEQ multiplex PCR, the repertoire was profiled, and TCRdb retains in-frame clones only, with some absent. The top ten clones hold around 1.8% of a sample with more than 40,000 clones, around 80% of them seen once. The clonotype was recovered from a woman aged 40 to 50 with glioma. The chain joins TRBV18 to TRBJ2-1; tentatively, D is TRBD1 or TRBD2 (5 bases each). Sequencing used PBMCs, obtained from a glioma patient whose treatment included an IDH1 peptide vaccine. Here the CDR3 reads CASSRDGEQFF. The CDR3 DNA is TGTGCCAGCTCACGGGACGGCGAGCAGTTCTTC. Full variable domain (remainder filled in from reference TRBV18 and TRBJ2-1): NAGVMQNPRHLVRRRGQEARLRCSPMKGHSHVYWYRQLPEEGLKFMVYLQKENIIDESGMPKERFSAEFPKEGPSILRIQQVVRGDSAAYFCASSRDGEQFFGPGTRLTVL.